The 10 T cell receptor beta chains below all came from one sample that was sequenced in a study of pediatric ulcerative colitis. During colonoscopy, one to two rectal pinch biopsies were collected. TCRdb keeps only in-frame clones here, not all; method: immunoSEQ multiplex PCR. The table shows roughly 9,900 clones, with roughly 82% occurring only once. Sample: gut tissue. All receptors derive from a girl under 18 who was a control in a study of pediatric ulcerative colitis.

The J gene is TRBJ2-5, the V gene TRBV7-3; 7 bases are shared with TRBD1. The V gene's germline CDR1 is SGHTA and CDR2 FQGTGA. Germline trimming cut 2 bases from V and 3 bases from J; bases unmatched to any gene: 0. CDR3 length: 13 residues. The CDR3 is CASSLDREETQYF. Here the CDR3 DNA reads TGTGCCAGCAGCTTAGACAGGGAAGAGACCCAGTACTTC. Complete variable domain (other parts from reference TRBV7-3 and TRBJ2-5): GAGVSQTPSNKVTEKGKYVELRCDPISGHTALYWYRQSLGQGPEFLIYFQGTGAADDSGLPNDRFFAVRPEGSVSTLKIQRTERGDSAVYLCASSLDREETQYFGPGTRLLVL.

The CDR3: CASRVEAWETQYF. The CDR3 DNA is TGTGCCAGCAGAGTTGAGGCTTGGGAGACCCAGTACTTC. The chain uses TRBV2 and TRBJ2-5; D remains unclear. The germline CDR1 and CDR2 sequences are SNHLY and FYNNEI. CDR3 length: 13 residues. V was pared by 6 bases and J by 5 bases, with 13 bases between.

V and J are TRBV13 and TRBJ1-3, with TRBD1 identical over 9 bases. V lost 3 bases to trimming and J lost 1 base; unmatched junction nucleotides: 1. The CDR3 is 15 residues long. Germline CDR1 PRHDT, CDR2 FYEKMQ (reference sequence). The DNA for the CDR3 is TGTGCCAGCAGCTTGGGACAGGGATCTGGAAACACCATATATTTT. Translation: CASSLGQGSGNTIYF.

V usage is TRBV27 and J usage is TRBJ1-5, with D possibly being TRBD1 (6 bases). The CDR3 sequence is 15 residues long. Trimming cost V 3 bases and J 5 bases, with 14 bases left between them. Germline-derived CDR1 and CDR2 are MNHEY and SMNVEV (reference sequence). The CDR3 nucleotides are TGTGCCAGCAGTTTCGGGGGGCGCTTCTATCAGCCCCAGCATTTT. The encoded protein is CASSFGGRFYQPQHF.

The chain combines TRBV6-1 with TRBJ2-1, with 12 bases matching TRBD1. Per the germline V gene, CDR1 is MNHNS and CDR2 is SASEGT. V was pared by 2 bases and J by 7 bases, with 18 bases of the junction left unmatched. The CDR3 runs to 20 residues. The CDR3 is CASSEYPWAGQGAQRNEQFF. The CDR3 DNA reads as TGTGCCAGCAGTGAATATCCTTGGGCGGGACAGGGGGCGCAAAGGAATGAGCAGTTCTTC.

This chain connects TRBV7-2 to TRBJ1-2; possibly TRBD1 for D (5 bases). CDR3 length: 17 residues. Germline values: CDR1 SGHTA, CDR2 FQGNSA. Trimming left V 0 bases short and J 0 bases short, with 14 bases between. The CDR3 sequence: CASSLAQGGLTNYGYTF. In DNA form, the CDR3 reads TGTGCCAGCAGCTTAGCCCAGGGTGGGTTGACTAACTATGGCTACACCTTC.

In this sample, this clone turned up a few times. The chain joins TRBV9 to TRBJ2-7, with a weak D call TRBD2 (7 bases). This CDR3 contains 15 residues. The V end was cut by 0 bases, the J end by 2 bases, with 12 bases between. Germline V gives CDR1 SGDLS, CDR2 YYNGEE. The CDR3 loop is CASSVAGGPTYEQYF. The CDR3 DNA is TGTGCCAGCAGCGTAGCGGGGGGCCCGACCTACGAGCAGTACTTC.

This clone appeared a few times. V is TRBV7-9 and J is TRBJ1-1; D is perhaps TRBD1 (6 bases). CDR3 size: 14 residues. In germline, CDR1 is SEHNR, CDR2 FQNEAQ (reference sequence). The germline V and J ends were trimmed by 5 bases and 2 bases, with 12 bases remaining between them. The CDR3 region has the DNA TGTGCCAGCAGCGGAACCAGGGGAAACACTGAAGCTTTCTTT. Translating gives CASSGTRGNTEAFF.

The chain is built from TRBV28 and TRBJ1-6, with D possibly being TRBD1 (5 bases). V dropped 7 bases and J dropped 9 bases, with 22 bases sitting between them. Germline V lookup: CDR1 MDHEN, CDR2 SYDVKM. This CDR3 region has 16 residues. The CDR3 bases are TGTGCCAGCATCCCTGGGGCGGGAAAGGCCACTTCACCCCTCCACTTT. Translation: CASIPGAGKATSPLHF.

The chain is built from TRBV12-5 and TRBJ2-1; perhaps D is TRBD1 or TRBD2 (5 bases each). Trimming took off 4 bases at V and 2 bases at J, with 21 bases between the two ends. The V gene's germline CDR1 is LGHNT and CDR2 FRNRAP. The CDR3 covers 18 residues. This chain's CDR3 is CASGSGRVSFGAYNEQFF. As DNA, the CDR3 is TGTGCTAGTGGTTCGGGGCGGGTCTCGTTTGGGGCCTACAATGAGCAGTTCTTC.